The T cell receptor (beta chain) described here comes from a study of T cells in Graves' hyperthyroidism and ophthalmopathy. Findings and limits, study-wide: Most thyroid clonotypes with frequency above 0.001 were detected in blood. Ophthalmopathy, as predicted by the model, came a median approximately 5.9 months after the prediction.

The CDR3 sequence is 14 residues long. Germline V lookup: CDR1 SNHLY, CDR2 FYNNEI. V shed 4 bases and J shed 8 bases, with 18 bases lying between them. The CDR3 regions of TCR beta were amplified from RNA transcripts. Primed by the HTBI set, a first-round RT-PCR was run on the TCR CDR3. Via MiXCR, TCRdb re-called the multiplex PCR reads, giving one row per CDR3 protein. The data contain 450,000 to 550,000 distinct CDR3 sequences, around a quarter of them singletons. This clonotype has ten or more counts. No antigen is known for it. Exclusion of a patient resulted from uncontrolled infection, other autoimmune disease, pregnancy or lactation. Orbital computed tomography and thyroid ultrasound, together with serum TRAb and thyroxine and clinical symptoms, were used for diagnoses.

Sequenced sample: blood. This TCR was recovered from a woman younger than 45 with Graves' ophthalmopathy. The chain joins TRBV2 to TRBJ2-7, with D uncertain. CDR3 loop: CASSVEMAGEQQYF. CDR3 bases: TGTGCCAGCAGTGTGGAGATGGCAGGAGAGCAGCAGTACTTC.